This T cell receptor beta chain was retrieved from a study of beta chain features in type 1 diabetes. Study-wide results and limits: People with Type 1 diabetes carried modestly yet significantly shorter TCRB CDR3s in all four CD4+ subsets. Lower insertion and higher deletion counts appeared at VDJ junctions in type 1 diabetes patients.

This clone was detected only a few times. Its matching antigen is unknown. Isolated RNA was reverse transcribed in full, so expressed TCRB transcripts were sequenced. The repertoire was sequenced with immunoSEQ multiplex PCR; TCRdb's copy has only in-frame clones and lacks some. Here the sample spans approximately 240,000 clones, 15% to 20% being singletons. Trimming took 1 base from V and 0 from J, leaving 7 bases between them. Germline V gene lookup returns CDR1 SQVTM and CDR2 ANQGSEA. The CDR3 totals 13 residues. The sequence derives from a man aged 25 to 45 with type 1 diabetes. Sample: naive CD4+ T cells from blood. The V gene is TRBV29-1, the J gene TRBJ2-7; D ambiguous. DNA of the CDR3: TGCAGCGTTGAAGTCCAGTTCTCCTACGAGCAGTACTTC. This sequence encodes CSVEVQFSYEQYF.